One and the same sample provided the 29 T cell receptor beta chains below, sequenced in a study of neurological immune-mediated disorders. A single record per CDR3 protein comes from TCRdb applying MiXCR to the 5' RACE reads. This table has around 60,000 distinct CDR3 sequences, about 3.3% appearing once. The specimen was PBMCs. All receptors come from a woman aged 55-70 years with multiple sclerosis.

This clonotype was recorded many times. This chain uses TRBV18 with TRBJ2-5; D may be TRBD1 or TRBD2 (5 bases each). V was trimmed by 6 bases and J by 5 bases, leaving 16 bases between them. There are 14 residues in the CDR3. The germline V gene has CDR1 KGHSH and CDR2 LQKENI. CDR3: CASSLRTYRETQYF. Here the CDR3 DNA reads TGTGCCAGCTCCCTGAGGACTTACAGGGAGACCCAGTACTTC.

This chain joins TRBV18 and TRBJ2-6, with TRBD1 matching over 8 bases. The CDR3 covers 17 residues. Germline CDR1 KGHSH, CDR2 LQKENI. J lost 2 bases, V lost 5 bases, and 8 bases had no gene match. The CDR3 sequence is CASSSSIQGAGANVLTF. In DNA form, the CDR3 reads TGTGCCAGCTCATCCTCGATACAGGGGGCTGGGGCCAACGTCCTGACTTTC. Looking up the rest from reference TRBV18 and TRBJ2-6 gives the full variable domain: NAGVMQNPRHLVRRRGQEARLRCSPMKGHSHVYWYRQLPEEGLKFMVYLQKENIIDESGMPKERFSAEFPKEGPSILRIQQVVRGDSAAYFCASSSSIQGAGANVLTFGAGSRLTVL.

This clonotype appeared many times. The V and J genes are TRBV28 and TRBJ2-7; D may be TRBD2 (6 bases). This CDR3 spans 14 amino acids. Germline CDR1 and CDR2: MDHEN and SYDVKM. V was trimmed by 3 bases and J by 0 bases, leaving 9 bases between them. The CDR3, as DNA: TGTGCCAGCAGTTTGGGGAGGACCTCCTACGAGCAGTACTTC. Translated: CASSLGRTSYEQYF. Drawing the rest from reference TRBV28 and TRBJ2-7, the complete variable domain is DVKVTQSSRYLVKRTGEKVFLECVQDMDHENMFWYRQDPGLGLRLIYFSYDVKMKEKGDIPEGYSVSREKKERFSLILESASTNQTSMYLCASSLGRTSYEQYFGPGTRLTVT.

The sample holds a few counts of this clonotype. The rearrangement uses TRBV7-2 and TRBJ2-1; unclear D gene. The CDR3 contains 14 residues. The germline V gene has CDR1 SGHTA and CDR2 FQGNSA. The V end was cut by 4 bases, the J end by 8 bases, with 15 bases between. The CDR3 region is CASSYRSRSHEQFF. The CDR3 coding sequence is TGTGCCAGCAGCTACCGCAGCAGGTCCCATGAGCAGTTCTTC.

The DNA for the CDR3 is TGTGCCAGCAGTGCGACAGAGAACACCGGGGAGCTGTTTTTT. Its translation: CASSATENTGELFF. This sequence joins TRBV6-5 and TRBJ2-2, with D maybe TRBD1 (5 bases). V dropped 5 bases and J dropped 1 base, with 8 bases sitting between them. This CDR3 is built from 14 residues. The V gene's germline CDR1 is MNHEY and CDR2 SVGAGI.

This clonotype was counted many times. The chain links TRBV20-1 to TRBJ2-7, with D uncertain. There are 14 residues in the CDR3. Germline assignment: CDR1 DFQATT and CDR2 SNEGSKA (reference sequence). V shed 0 bases and J shed 4 bases, with 13 bases lying between them. Here the CDR3 DNA reads TGCAGTGCTAGAGATCTACCCCCCCGTTACGAGCAGTACTTC. Its protein product is CSARDLPPRYEQYF.

Many counts were recorded for this clonotype. The chain uses TRBV7-2 and TRBJ1-5; no clear D gene. From germline, CDR1 is SGHTA and CDR2 FQGNSA. The CDR3 runs 13 residues. The V and J ends lost 0 bases and 3 bases respectively, with 3 bases between them. The CDR3 DNA reads as TGTGCCAGCAGCTTAGCCCTCAATCAGCCCCAGCATTTT. This codes for CASSLALNQPQHF.

This clonotype was counted many times. V gene TRBV5-1 combines with J gene TRBJ2-7, with 10 bases that match TRBD2. The V segment lost 4 bases and the J segment 0 bases; nucleotides outside the gene matches: 4. The CDR3 is 15 residues long. The germline V gene encodes CDR1 SGHRS and CDR2 YFSETQ. For the CDR3, the DNA is TGCGCCAGCAGCCATAGCGGGAGGTACTCCTACGAGCAGTACTTC. Amino acid sequence: CASSHSGRYSYEQYF.

This clonotype is categorized as medium-sized (0.01 to 0.1%). DNA of the CDR3: TGTGCCAGCAGTTTCGGGGGATCGGAGACCCAGTACTTC. Its translation is CASSFGGSETQYF. The genes are TRBV27 and TRBJ2-5; the D gene is possibly TRBD2 (6 bases). The germline V and J ends were trimmed by 3 bases and 5 bases, with 10 bases remaining between them. The CDR3 has 13 amino acids. Germline V gene data show CDR1 as MNHEY and CDR2 as SMNVEV (reference sequence).

Ten or more counts support this clonotype. The chain carries TRBV28 and TRBJ2-5; 9 nucleotides line up with TRBD2. With V trimmed by 2 bases and J by 5 bases, 6 bases remained unmatched. Germline lookup yields CDR1 MDHEN and CDR2 SYDVKM. This CDR3 has 15 residues. CDR3 sequence reads: CASSLIAGAGETQYF. The CDR3 DNA sequence: TGTGCCAGCAGTTTAATAGCGGGAGCGGGGGAGACCCAGTACTTC.

This clonotype showed up many times. The rearrangement joins TRBV20-1 to TRBJ1-1, with D unclear. The V and J ends lost 4 bases and 0 bases respectively, with 12 bases between them. Germline V lookup: CDR1 DFQATT, CDR2 SNEGSKA (reference sequence). This CDR3 comprises 14 residues. Written as DNA, the CDR3 is TGCAGTGCTACCCCGGCAAGTATGAACACTGAAGCTTTCTTT. Its protein product is CSATPASMNTEAFF.

This clonotype was found many times. The J gene is TRBJ1-5, the V gene TRBV20-1; D is unresolved. Trimming left V 3 bases short and J 5 bases short, with 11 bases between. This CDR3 is 13 amino acids long. Per the germline V gene, CDR1 is DFQATT and CDR2 is SNEGSKA (reference sequence). The CDR3 DNA is TGCAGTGCTAGTATGCCCGGGCATCAGCCCCAGCATTTT. It translates to CSASMPGHQPQHF.

This clonotype was counted many times. The chain carries TRBV11-2 and TRBJ2-5; D may correspond to TRBD1 or TRBD2 (6 bases each). This CDR3 contains 15 residues. The V gene's germline CDR1 is SGHAT and CDR2 FQNNGV. V lost 6 bases and J lost 9, with 23 bases in between. The CDR3 protein is CASSLEYQGTGAQYF. The CDR3 nucleotides read TGTGCCAGCAGTTTGGAATATCAGGGGACTGGGGCCCAGTACTTC.

Ten or more counts support this clonotype. This sequence joins TRBV20-1 and TRBJ2-2; D may be TRBD1 or TRBD2 (6 bases each). Germline CDR1 DFQATT, CDR2 SNEGSKA (reference sequence). Trimming left V 5 bases short and J 6 bases short, with 16 bases between. The CDR3 contains 14 residues. In nucleotides, the CDR3 is TGCAGTGCTTACAGGGCGGGATATGCCGGGGAGCTGTTTTTT. Its protein product is CSAYRAGYAGELFF.

With regard to this clonotype: Relative to the germline gene, one junction end is altered; a read error may explain this. The gene calls are TRBV4-1 and TRBJ1-6; 7 bases agree with TRBD1. Germline assignment: CDR1 MGHRA and CDR2 YSYEKL. The CDR3 is 16 residues long. CDR3 amino acids: CASSRQTGRSGSTLNF. CDR3 in DNA: TGCGCCAGCAGCCGCCAGACAGGGAGGTCGGGATCAACCCTCAACTTT.

There are many counts of this clonotype. The chain couples TRBV10-3 to TRBJ2-1, with D unclear. This CDR3 comprises 13 residues. CDR1 and CDR2 from the germline V gene are ENHRY and SYGVKD. The V end lost 0 bases, the J end lost 3 bases, and 3 bases lay between the germline ends. The CDR3 DNA follows: TGTGCCATCAGTGAGTCGGGCTACAATGAGCAGTTCTTC. Its protein is CAISESGYNEQFF.

Many counts were recorded for this clonotype. The rearrangement uses TRBV20-1 and TRBJ2-4; D perhaps matches TRBD1 (5 bases). Germline V gene lookup returns CDR1 DFQATT and CDR2 SNEGSKA (reference sequence). Trimming cost V 4 bases and J 1 base, with 11 bases left between them. This CDR3 is built from 14 residues. The CDR3: CSATRTSAKNIQYF. In DNA, the CDR3 is TGCAGTGCTACCAGGACATCGGCCAAAAACATTCAGTACTTC.

This clonotype was seen many times. The genes are TRBV27 and TRBJ1-3, with D perhaps matching TRBD1 (6 bases). Trimming removed 5 bases at V and 3 bases at J, with 17 bases between. CDR3 size: 16 residues. Germline V gene sequence: CDR1 MNHEY, CDR2 SMNVEV (reference sequence). CDR3: CASSPTRTDSGNTIYF. The DNA of the CDR3 is TGTGCCAGCAGTCCTACCCGGACAGATAGTGGAAACACCATATATTTT.

The sample holds many counts of this clonotype. The chain couples TRBV5-4 to TRBJ2-2; 7 bases agree with TRBD2. The CDR3 is 12 amino acids. J lost 11 bases, V lost 8 bases, and 9 bases had no gene match. Germline values: CDR1 SGHNT, CDR2 YYREEE (reference sequence). CDR3 sequence reads: CASSSGLGELFF. The CDR3 coding sequence is TGTGCCAGTTCTAGCGGCCTCGGCGAGCTGTTTTTT.

This clonotype was seen repeatedly, ten times or more. The genes are TRBV6-1 and TRBJ1-1; no clear D gene. Trimming left V 2 bases short and J 3 bases short, with 19 bases between. The CDR3 consists of 17 residues. In germline, CDR1 is MNHNS, CDR2 SASEGT. CDR3 loop: CASSEYNGSEEDTEAFF. DNA of the CDR3: TGTGCCAGCAGTGAATATAACGGCAGCGAGGAGGACACTGAAGCTTTCTTT.

The genes are TRBV6-6 and TRBJ2-7; 7 bases line up with TRBD2. The CDR3 runs to 13 residues. Germline loops: CDR1 MNHNY, CDR2 SVGAGI (reference sequence). V was clipped by 8 bases and J by 1 base; unmatched bases: 5. The CDR3 here is CASGGGGSYEQYF. The CDR3 DNA reads as TGTGCCAGCGGGGGGGGTGGGTCCTACGAGCAGTACTTC.

This clonotype has at least ten counts. The chain links TRBV5-6 to TRBJ2-1, with a weak D call TRBD2 (6 bases). This CDR3 region has 15 residues. Germline V lookup: CDR1 SGHDT, CDR2 YYEEEE. V was clipped by 2 bases and J by 8 bases, with 17 bases between them. The CDR3 protein is CASSFPNGGDYEQFF. For the CDR3, the DNA is TGTGCCAGCAGCTTCCCCAACGGTGGGGACTATGAGCAGTTCTTC.

This clonotype was seen repeatedly, ten times or more. This chain uses TRBV7-8 with TRBJ1-1; no reliable D call. CDR1 and CDR2 from the germline V gene are SGHVS and FQNEAQ. This CDR3 comprises 13 residues. Trimming pared 5 bases from V and 10 bases from J, leaving 17 bases between. CDR3 residues: CASSIRAPVGAFF. The CDR3 nucleotides read TGTGCCAGCAGCATCCGGGCCCCGGTCGGAGCTTTCTTT. Full variable domain (outside the CDR3, taken from reference TRBV7-8 and TRBJ1-1): GAGVSQSPRYKVAKRGQDVALRCDPISGHVSLFWYQQALGQGPEFLTYFQNEAQLDKSGLPSDRFFAERPEGSVSTLKIQRTQQEDSAVYLCASSIRAPVGAFFGQGTRLTVV.

This clonotype appeared many times. For the CDR3, the DNA is TGCAGTGCTAGACCCCAGGCAGGGGCAAACTACAATGAGCAGTTCTTC. Its translation: CSARPQAGANYNEQFF. This chain links TRBV20-1 with TRBJ2-1, with TRBD1 as a possible D gene (6 bases). Germline V gene data show CDR1 as DFQATT and CDR2 as SNEGSKA (reference sequence). The CDR3 runs 16 residues. The V end lost 2 bases, the J end lost 3 bases, and 17 bases lay between the germline ends.

As concerns this clonotype: This clone may be a read error of a much larger clone one base away. J is TRBJ2-3 and V is TRBV12-3 or TRBV12-4; 7 bases line up with TRBD1. CDR3 length: 12 amino acids. Trimming cost V 8 bases and J 4 bases; bases outside gene matches: 3. The CDR3 loop is CASLTGADTQYF. The CDR3 coding sequence is TGTGCCAGCTTAACAGGGGCAGATACGCAGTATTTT.

The V call is TRBV29-1, the J call TRBJ2-7; D gene uncertain. CDR1 and CDR2 from the germline V gene are SQVTM and ANQGSEA. V was clipped by 4 bases and J by 0 bases, with 7 bases between them. This CDR3 region has 12 residues. The CDR3 DNA sequence: TGCAGCGTTGGTCAGAGCTCCTACGAGCAGTACTTC. Translating gives CSVGQSSYEQYF.

This clonotype was counted ten times or more. The V call is TRBV6-6, the J call TRBJ2-7; no clear D. Trimming took 7 bases from V and 5 from J, leaving 12 bases between them. Germline-derived CDR1 and CDR2 are MNHNY and SVGAGI (reference sequence). The CDR3 extends over 12 amino acids. The CDR3 sequence is CASTNTYNEQYF. The CDR3 DNA sequence: TGTGCCAGCACCAACACTTATAACGAGCAGTACTTC.

This clonotype was detected many times. The rearrangement joins TRBV12-3 or TRBV12-4 to TRBJ1-1; unclear D gene. This CDR3 is built from 12 residues. Trimming cost V 8 bases and J 4 bases, with 11 bases left between them. CDR3 residues: CASGPRSTEAFF. The CDR3 DNA sequence: TGTGCCAGCGGTCCCCGGAGCACTGAAGCTTTCTTT.

This clonotype is medium-sized (0.01 to 0.1%) by share. This sequence joins TRBV10-3 and TRBJ2-7, with D perhaps matching TRBD1 or TRBD2 (5 bases each). V lost 7 bases, J lost 3 bases, and 10 bases lay in between. Germline V CDR1 and CDR2: ENHRY, SYGVKD. The CDR3 loop spans 12 amino acids. CDR3: CAIKGTSYEQYF. The CDR3, as DNA: TGTGCCATCAAGGGGACCAGCTACGAGCAGTACTTC.